The 18 T cell receptor beta chains reported below all come from one sample, sequenced in a study of OX40 agonist ivuxolimab in advanced cancers. Preparation of the library involved the immunoSEQ multiplex PCR assay. TCRdb holds this immuneACCESS table with in-frame rearrangements only. Some clones are missing; in checked studies, unresolved V genes explain under half, and the rest has no known cause. Across this sample there are some 64,000 clones, with 92% seen only once. 25% of the sample rests with the top ten. Sequencing used CD4+ or CD8+ T cells sorted from blood, obtained in a trial of the OX40 agonist ivuxolimab. The receptors were sampled from an adult with an advanced solid tumor such as melanoma, head and neck, liver or kidney cancer.

The chain is built from TRBV2 and TRBJ1-5; tentatively, D is TRBD1 (6 bases). V gave up 2 bases and J gave up 5 bases, with 16 bases separating them. The CDR3 contains 16 residues. From germline, CDR1 is SNHLY and CDR2 FYNNEI. CDR3 in DNA: TGTGCCAGCAGTGAAACGTACAGGGCCGGGTATCAGCCCCAGCATTTT. This encodes CASSETYRAGYQPQHF.

The V call is TRBV5-1, the J call TRBJ2-7; D ambiguous. V shed 7 bases and J shed 1 base, with 9 bases lying between them. In germline, CDR1 is SGHRS, CDR2 YFSETQ. The CDR3 covers 12 residues. CDR3 loop: CASGTESYEQYF. The CDR3 DNA reads TGCGCCAGCGGCACAGAATCCTACGAGCAGTACTTC.

This chain links TRBV9 with TRBJ2-1, with D tentatively TRBD2 (5 bases). V lost 0 bases and J 5 bases, leaving 9 bases between the germline ends. CDR3 length: 14 amino acids. From germline, CDR1 is SGDLS and CDR2 YYNGEE. CDR3 sequence (DNA): TGTGCCAGCAGCGTAGGACGGGGAGACAATGAGCAGTTCTTC. It is translated as CASSVGRGDNEQFF. The full variable domain, in which reference TRBV9 and TRBJ2-1 provide the parts outside the CDR3, is DSGVTQTPKHLITATGQRVTLRCSPRSGDLSVYWYQQSLDQGLQFLIQYYNGEERAKGNILERFSAQQFPDLHSELNLSSLELGDSALYFCASSVGRGDNEQFFGPGTRLTVL.

The chain employs TRBV4-1 and TRBJ1-6; tentatively, D is TRBD1 (5 bases). The germline CDR1 and CDR2 sequences are MGHRA and YSYEKL. V was cut by 3 bases and J by 6 bases, with 18 bases left in between. The CDR3 is 17 residues long. The CDR3 is CASSQYPLGHINSPLHF. The DNA for the CDR3 is TGCGCCAGCAGCCAGTACCCCTTAGGACACATTAATTCACCCCTCCACTTT.

The chain employs TRBV30 and TRBJ1-4; possibly TRBD1 for D (5 bases). The germline CDR1 and CDR2 sequences are GTSNPN and SVGIG (reference sequence). V was shortened by 0 bases and J by 8 bases, with 16 bases between the two germline ends. There are 15 residues in the CDR3. The CDR3 DNA is TGTGCCTGGAGTGTAGGTGGGGCTGTAGGCGAAAAACTGTTTTTT. The encoded protein is CAWSVGGAVGEKLFF.

The chain uses TRBV19 and TRBJ2-1, with 10 bases aligning to TRBD2. This CDR3 has 18 amino acids. The germline V gene has CDR1 LNHDA and CDR2 SQIVND (reference sequence). With V trimmed by 0 bases and J by 2 bases, 7 bases remained unmatched. The CDR3 spells CASSIDQGTSVAYNEQFF. In DNA form, the CDR3 reads TGTGCCAGTAGTATAGATCAGGGGACTAGCGTTGCCTACAATGAGCAGTTCTTC.

J is TRBJ2-6 and V is TRBV4-3, with D unresolved. The CDR3 has 18 residues. Germline V lookup: CDR1 LGHNA, CDR2 YSLEER. V dropped 0 bases and J dropped 0 bases, with 12 bases sitting between them. The CDR3 sequence: CASSQDRPGISGANVLTF. The CDR3 DNA reads TGCGCCAGCAGCCAAGATAGGCCGGGCATCTCTGGGGCCAACGTCCTGACTTTC.

This chain joins TRBV19 and TRBJ2-6, with a possible D match to TRBD2 (5 bases). This CDR3 has 16 amino acids. V gave up 4 bases and J gave up 0 bases, with 10 bases separating them. Germline-derived CDR1 and CDR2 are LNHDA and SQIVND (reference sequence). This CDR3 reads CASSTGSSSGANVLTF. The CDR3 nucleotides are TGTGCCAGTAGTACGGGAAGTAGCTCTGGGGCCAACGTCCTGACTTTC. Looking up the rest from reference TRBV19 and TRBJ2-6 gives the full variable domain: DGGITQSPKYLFRKEGQNVTLSCEQNLNHDAMYWYRQDPGQGLRLIYYSQIVNDFQKGDIAEGYSVSREKKESFPLTVTSAQKNPTAFYLCASSTGSSSGANVLTFGAGSRLTVL.

A word on this clone: This CDR3 is also generated by other DNA sequences in the sample. The V gene is TRBV7-6, the J gene TRBJ2-7; TRBD2 is a possible D gene (6 bases). There are 14 residues in the CDR3. Looked up from germline, CDR1 is SGHVS and CDR2 is FNYEAQ. The ends were cut back, 3 bases at V and 0 bases at J, with 9 bases in the middle. For the CDR3, the DNA is TGTGCCAGCAGCTTGTGGACTAACTCCTACGAGCAGTACTTC. It yields the protein CASSLWTNSYEQYF.

The J gene is TRBJ2-3, the V gene TRBV7-9; 7 bases map to TRBD1. CDR3 length equals 14 residues. Germline loops: CDR1 SEHNR, CDR2 FQNEAQ (reference sequence). With 5 bases clipped from V and 7 bases from J, the junction kept 9 bases outside the gene matches. CDR3 nucleotides: TGTGCCAGCAGCCCGAGGGACAGCTCGCATACGCAGTATTTT. Its translation is CASSPRDSSHTQYF.

This clone was recorded only once. V is TRBV11-2 and J is TRBJ2-5; no reliable D call. Per the germline V gene, CDR1 is SGHAT and CDR2 is FQNNGV. The CDR3 is 13 residues long. The V gene lost 5 bases and the J gene lost 1 base, with 8 bases spanning the gap. In DNA, the CDR3 is TGTGCCAGCAGCCCAGCGTCCCAAGAGACCCAGTACTTC. This gives the protein CASSPASQETQYF.

Concerning this clone itself: At one end, the junction sequence differs from germline, possibly due to a read error. V is TRBV7-7 and J is TRBJ2-5; D is unclear. The CDR3 extends over 14 amino acids. Germline V gene lookup returns CDR1 SSHAT and CDR2 FNYEAQ (reference sequence). Written as DNA, the CDR3 is TGTGCTAGCAGCTTAAAGGGTGGTCAGGAGACCCAGTACTTC. Its translation: CASSLKGGQETQYF.

The chain is built from TRBV28 and TRBJ1-5; 9 bases are shared with TRBD1. V shed 6 bases, J shed 3 bases, and the junction held 6 bases outside the gene matches. The CDR3 runs 15 residues. From germline, CDR1 is MDHEN and CDR2 SYDVKM. CDR3 in amino acids: CASRTGGLLNQPQHF. The CDR3 DNA is TGTGCCAGCAGGACAGGGGGACTCCTCAATCAGCCCCAGCATTTT.

CDR3 in DNA: TGTGCCAGCAGCGTAGCAGACAGCTCCTACGAGCAGTACTTC. Amino acids: CASSVADSSYEQYF. The chain combines TRBV9 with TRBJ2-7; TRBD1 might be the D (5 bases). Germline V gives CDR1 SGDLS, CDR2 YYNGEE. V dropped 0 bases and J dropped 0 bases, with 7 bases sitting between them. There are 14 residues in the CDR3.

The V gene is TRBV9, the J gene TRBJ2-3; TRBD2 agrees at 9 bases. With 0 bases clipped from V and 0 bases from J, the junction kept 2 bases outside the gene matches. CDR1 SGDLS and CDR2 YYNGEE come from the germline V gene. The CDR3 runs 16 residues. The DNA of the CDR3 is TGTGCCAGCAGCGTAGAGGCGGGAGGGAGCACAGATACGCAGTATTTT. It codes for CASSVEAGGSTDTQYF. Full variable domain (outside the CDR3, taken from reference TRBV9 and TRBJ2-3): DSGVTQTPKHLITATGQRVTLRCSPRSGDLSVYWYQQSLDQGLQFLIQYYNGEERAKGNILERFSAQQFPDLHSELNLSSLELGDSALYFCASSVEAGGSTDTQYFGPGTRLTVL.

The rearrangement uses TRBV9 and TRBJ2-1, with D perhaps matching TRBD2 (5 bases). The CDR3 sequence is 15 residues long. The germline CDR1 and CDR2 sequences are SGDLS and YYNGEE. V was shortened by 0 bases and J by 3 bases, with 10 bases between the two germline ends. This CDR3 is CASSVAASLYNEQFF. Here the CDR3 DNA reads TGTGCCAGCAGCGTAGCGGCTAGCCTCTACAATGAGCAGTTCTTC. Looking up the rest from reference TRBV9 and TRBJ2-1 gives the full variable domain: DSGVTQTPKHLITATGQRVTLRCSPRSGDLSVYWYQQSLDQGLQFLIQYYNGEERAKGNILERFSAQQFPDLHSELNLSSLELGDSALYFCASSVAASLYNEQFFGPGTRLTVL.

The chain combines TRBV5-1 with TRBJ2-2, with D unclear. This CDR3 has 12 residues. V was shortened by 4 bases and J by 4 bases, with 5 bases between the two germline ends. Germline lookup yields CDR1 SGHRS and CDR2 YFSETQ. Here the CDR3 DNA reads TGCGCCAGCAGCCCTTTCACCGGGGAGCTGTTTTTT. Its translation is CASSPFTGELFF.

This chain uses TRBV19 with TRBJ2-1; a weak D match, TRBD2 (5 bases). Trimming cost V 3 bases and J 3 bases, with 9 bases left between them. CDR3 size: 14 residues. Germline V gene data show CDR1 as LNHDA and CDR2 as SQIVND (reference sequence). The CDR3 DNA reads TGTGCCAGTAGTATGTCGACTAACTACAATGAGCAGTTCTTC. It specifies CASSMSTNYNEQFF.